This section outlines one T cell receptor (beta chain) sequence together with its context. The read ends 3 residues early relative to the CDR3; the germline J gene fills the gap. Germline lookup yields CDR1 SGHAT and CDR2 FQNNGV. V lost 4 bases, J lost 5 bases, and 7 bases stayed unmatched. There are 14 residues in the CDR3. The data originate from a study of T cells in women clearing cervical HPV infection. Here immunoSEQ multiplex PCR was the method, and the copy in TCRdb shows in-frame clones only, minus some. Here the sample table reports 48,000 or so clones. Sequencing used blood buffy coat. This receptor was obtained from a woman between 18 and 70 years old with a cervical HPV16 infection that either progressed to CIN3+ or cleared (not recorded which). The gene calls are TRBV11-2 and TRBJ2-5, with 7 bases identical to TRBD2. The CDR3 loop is CASSSAGPWETQYF. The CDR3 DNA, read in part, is TGTGCCAGCAGCTCAGCGGGACCGTGGGAGACC. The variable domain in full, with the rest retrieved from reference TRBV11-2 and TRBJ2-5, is EAGVAQSPRYKIIEKRQSVAFWCNPISGHATLYWYQQILGQGPKLLIQFQNNGVVDDSQLPKDRFSAERLKGVDSTLKIQPAKLEDSAVYLCASSSAGPWETQYFGPGTRLLVL.